Below, 28 T cell receptor beta chains from the same sample are listed, as sequenced in a study of cytomegalovirus exposure and HLA in healthy donors (dated by TCRdb to about 2017). The library relied on the immunoSEQ multiplex PCR assay. A mixture of 60 forward primers for TCR Vbeta segments and 13 reverse primers for TCR Jbeta segments was used in the multiplex PCR. TCRdb took over this immuneACCESS table, retaining in-frame rearrangements with V and J assigned. Such tables are incomplete; in checked studies, under half of the missing clones stem from an unresolved V gene, and the remainder is unexplained. The table for this sample lists roughly 200,000 clones; 65% to 90% of them were counted only once. Less than 2.5% of the sample rests with the top ten. What was sequenced was PBMCs. These receptors were taken from a woman between 50 and 59 years old in good health and CMV-seronegative.

This clone appeared a few times. The chain combines TRBV30 with TRBJ2-5; TRBD2 matches 12 bases. Germline V gene data show CDR1 as GTSNPN and CDR2 as SVGIG (reference sequence). This CDR3 region has 14 residues. The trim removed 5 bases at V and 6 bases at J, leaving 7 bases unmatched. CDR3 bases: TGTGCCTGGGGACTAGCGGGGAGTCGGAAGACCCAGTACTTC. This encodes CAWGLAGSRKTQYF.

In regard to this clone: The junction shows a germline mismatch at one end, possibly a read error. CDR3 region: CSSSPLSGGPGGSYNEQFF. CDR3 nucleotide sequence: TGTTCCAGCAGCCCTCTATCGGGAGGCCCGGGGGGCTCCTACAATGAGCAGTTCTTC. V and J are TRBV7-9 and TRBJ2-1, with TRBD2 identical over 7 bases. CDR3 length: 19 residues. Germline V gives CDR1 SEHNR, CDR2 FQNEAQ (reference sequence).

V gene TRBV7-6 combines with J gene TRBJ2-5, with D unclear. Trimming removed 3 bases from V and 2 bases from J, with 4 bases in between. The CDR3 extends over 12 amino acids. Germline V CDR1 and CDR2: SGHVS, FNYEAQ. The CDR3 protein is CASSFLQETQYF. The CDR3 nucleotides read TGTGCCAGCAGCTTCCTTCAAGAGACCCAGTACTTC.

The J gene is TRBJ1-4, the V gene TRBV4-3; a possible D gene is TRBD1 (6 bases). The CDR3 runs to 14 residues. The germline V gene has CDR1 LGHNA and CDR2 YSLEER. Trimming cost V 4 bases and J 7 bases, with 13 bases left between them. The CDR3 nucleotides read TGCGCCAGCAGCCCTGGGGGCATTGGTGAAAAACTGTTTTTT. Protein: CASSPGGIGEKLFF.

V usage is TRBV7-3 and J usage is TRBJ1-1; 9 bases match TRBD1. V dropped 5 bases and J dropped 1; count of bases not matched to a gene: 8. The CDR3 extends over 16 amino acids. The germline V gene has CDR1 SGHTA and CDR2 FQGTGA. Here the CDR3 DNA reads TGTGCCAGCAGCCTCGACGGGACAGGGTCGAACACTGAAGCTTTCTTT. This encodes CASSLDGTGSNTEAFF.

The chain employs TRBV28 and TRBJ1-3, with TRBD1 matching over 8 bases. CDR3 length: 13 residues. The V gene's germline CDR1 is MDHEN and CDR2 SYDVKM. The V and J ends lost 8 bases and 5 bases, in that order; junction bases with no gene match: 5. The CDR3 spells CASRQGARNTIYF. In DNA form, the CDR3 reads TGTGCCAGCCGGCAGGGGGCCAGAAACACCATATATTTT.

The chain is built from TRBV19 and TRBJ2-5, with TRBD2 matching 14 bases. Germline lookup yields CDR1 LNHDA and CDR2 SQIVND (reference sequence). CDR3 length: 14 amino acids. Trimming took 6 bases from V and 5 from J; bases not matched to a gene: 2. CDR3 sequence reads: CASSGTSGSETQYF. DNA of the CDR3: TGTGCCAGTAGCGGGACTAGCGGGAGCGAGACCCAGTACTTC.

This chain uses TRBV19 with TRBJ2-1; weak D call: TRBD2 (6 bases). Trimming took off 1 base at V and 6 bases at J, with 13 bases between the two ends. Germline-derived CDR1 and CDR2 are LNHDA and SQIVND (reference sequence). This CDR3 is 15 amino acids long. The CDR3 coding sequence is TGTGCCAGTAGTATAGCGGGGCGGGGTTTCAATGAGCAGTTCTTC. Translation gives CASSIAGRGFNEQFF.

V is TRBV18 and J is TRBJ1-2; 8 nucleotides line up with TRBD1. The V segment lost 1 base and the J segment 2 bases; nucleotides outside the gene matches: 3. The CDR3 is 15 residues long. Germline V gene sequence: CDR1 KGHSH, CDR2 LQKENI. CDR3 nucleotide sequence: TGTGCCAGCTCACCACGACAGGGGTTAAACTATGGCTACACCTTC. Its translation is CASSPRQGLNYGYTF.

The chain is built from TRBV6-5 and TRBJ1-5, with unresolved D. This CDR3 is 14 amino acids long. The germline V gene has CDR1 MNHEY and CDR2 SVGAGI. Deletions cut 2 bases from V and 6 bases from J, with 11 bases between. The CDR3 region is CASSYGPRSQPQHF. As DNA, the CDR3 is TGTGCCAGCAGTTACGGCCCTCGGAGTCAGCCCCAGCATTTT.

V and J are TRBV30 and TRBJ1-4; D is unresolved. The V and J ends lost 4 bases and 7 bases respectively, with 13 bases between them. Germline assignment: CDR1 GTSNPN and CDR2 SVGIG (reference sequence). The length of the CDR3 is 13 residues. The CDR3 sequence is CAWKTAATEKLFF. In DNA, the CDR3 is TGTGCCTGGAAAACAGCGGCGACTGAAAAACTGTTTTTT.

The CDR3 nucleotides are TGTGCCAGCAGCCCCCAGGGCAGGGCAGGTTACGAGCAGTACTTC. Amino acid sequence: CASSPQGRAGYEQYF. The chain combines TRBV11-2 with TRBJ2-7; TRBD1 is a possible D gene (5 bases). V was pared by 5 bases and J by 4 bases, with 18 bases between. CDR3 size: 15 residues. CDR1 SGHAT and CDR2 FQNNGV come from the germline V gene.

CDR3 loop: CASSLGGGDNQPQHF. For the CDR3, the DNA is TGCGCCAGCAGCTTGGGAGGGGGTGACAATCAGCCCCAGCATTTT. V is TRBV5-1 and J is TRBJ1-5, with D perhaps matching TRBD1 (6 bases). The germline V gene has CDR1 SGHRS and CDR2 YFSETQ. Between the trimmed V and J ends, which lost 0 bases and 3 bases, there was a span of 10 bases. The CDR3 consists of 15 residues.

The chain links TRBV9 to TRBJ1-6; 7 positions agree with TRBD1. Germline lookup yields CDR1 SGDLS and CDR2 YYNGEE. The junction had 7 bases not matched to a gene; V was cut back by 4 bases and J by 6 bases. CDR3 length: 15 amino acids. Here the CDR3 DNA reads TGTGCCAGCAGCCCGCAGGGGGAAGGTAATTCACCCCTCCACTTT. It is translated as CASSPQGEGNSPLHF. Filled out from reference TRBV9 and TRBJ1-6, the complete variable domain reads DSGVTQTPKHLITATGQRVTLRCSPRSGDLSVYWYQQSLDQGLQFLIQYYNGEERAKGNILERFSAQQFPDLHSELNLSSLELGDSALYFCASSPQGEGNSPLHFGNGTRLTVT.

The chain links TRBV25-1 to TRBJ1-4; D remains unclear. The CDR3 consists of 13 residues. Germline-derived CDR1 and CDR2 are MGHDK and SYGVNS. V gave up 3 bases and J gave up 8 bases, with 10 bases separating them. Written as DNA, the CDR3 is TGTGCCAGCAGTGACGCTCCCCGGGAAAAACTGTTTTTT. Translation: CASSDAPREKLFF.

This sequence joins TRBV7-7 and TRBJ2-2, with D perhaps TRBD2 (5 bases). The ends were cut back, 1 base at V and 3 bases at J, with 6 bases in the middle. Germline loops: CDR1 SSHAT, CDR2 FNYEAQ (reference sequence). This CDR3 has 14 residues. CDR3 nucleotides: TGTGCCAGCAGCTTAGTGAGGGACACCGGGGAGCTGTTTTTT. Its translation is CASSLVRDTGELFF. The full variable domain, with the rest looked up from reference TRBV7-7 and TRBJ2-2, is GAGVSQSPRYKVTKRGQDVTLRCDPISSHATLYWYQQALGQGPEFLTYFNYEAQPDKSGLPSDRFSAERPEGSISTLTIQRTEQRDSAMYRCASSLVRDTGELFFGEGSRLTVL.

The chain recombines TRBV5-1 with TRBJ2-7, with 7 bases lining up with TRBD1. CDR3 size: 16 residues. J gave up 7 bases and V 0 bases, and 13 bases lay outside the gene matches. Germline V gene sequence: CDR1 SGHRS, CDR2 YFSETQ. CDR3 residues: CASSLAGTASIREQYF. For the CDR3, the DNA is TGCGCCAGCAGCTTGGCGGGGACAGCCTCCATTAGGGAGCAGTACTTC.

The chain combines TRBV14 with TRBJ2-1, with D maybe TRBD1 (5 bases). CDR1 is SGHDN, CDR2 FVKESK, per germline. The CDR3 is 15 amino acids. Trimming cost V 2 bases and J 14 bases, with 22 bases left between them. CDR3 sequence reads: CASSQQPGPSSDKFF. The DNA for the CDR3 is TGTGCCAGCAGCCAACAACCCGGCCCCAGCTCGGACAAGTTCTTC.

The chain has TRBV29-1 and TRBJ2-3; 7 positions match TRBD1. This CDR3 is 12 amino acids long. Germline-derived CDR1 and CDR2 are SQVTM and ANQGSEA. V was clipped by 7 bases and J by 5 bases; unmatched bases: 6. The CDR3 DNA follows: TGCAGCGCCCGACAGGGAGTAGATACGCAGTATTTT. Its translation: CSARQGVDTQYF.

This rearrangement joins TRBV7-2 to TRBJ1-5, with 9 nucleotides matching TRBD1. The J segment lost 5 bases and the V segment lost 4 bases, leaving 3 bases of the junction unmatched. Per germline, CDR1 SGHTA and CDR2 FQGNSA. The CDR3 is 14 amino acids. In nucleotides, the CDR3 is TGTGCCAGCAGCTCGGGACAGGGATATCAGCCCCAGCATTTT. The encoded protein is CASSSGQGYQPQHF.

The chain has TRBV7-9 and TRBJ2-7; maybe TRBD1 (6 bases). The CDR3 has 16 amino acids. Trimming shortened V by 5 bases and J by 3 bases, and 20 bases separated the two germline ends. Germline CDR1 SEHNR, CDR2 FQNEAQ (reference sequence). CDR3 in amino acids: CASSPSSLRGGYEQYF. In DNA, the CDR3 is TGTGCCAGCAGCCCTAGCTCCCTGAGAGGGGGCTACGAGCAGTACTTC.

CDR3 in DNA: TGTGCCAGCAGTCGGGTGAACACTGAAGCTTTCTTT. Its translation is CASSRVNTEAFF. The chain recombines TRBV2 with TRBJ1-1, with D unclear. This CDR3 spans 12 amino acids. V gave up 5 bases and J gave up 0 bases, with 4 bases separating them. Germline V gives CDR1 SNHLY, CDR2 FYNNEI.

The rearrangement links TRBV28 to TRBJ2-7, with a possible D match to TRBD2 (5 bases). Germline V gives CDR1 MDHEN, CDR2 SYDVKM. This CDR3 comprises 15 residues. The germline V and J ends were trimmed by 6 bases and 2 bases, with 17 bases remaining between them. The CDR3 DNA is TGTGCCAGCAGCCCTAGTGACGCGGGCCCCTACGAGCAGTACTTC. It codes for CASSPSDAGPYEQYF. The full variable domain, in which reference TRBV28 and TRBJ2-7 provide the parts outside the CDR3, is DVKVTQSSRYLVKRTGEKVFLECVQDMDHENMFWYRQDPGLGLRLIYFSYDVKMKEKGDIPEGYSVSREKKERFSLILESASTNQTSMYLCASSPSDAGPYEQYFGPGTRLTVT.

The gene calls are TRBV28 and TRBJ1-4; 7 positions match TRBD1. Germline-derived CDR1 and CDR2 are MDHEN and SYDVKM. The length of the CDR3 is 16 residues. V gave up 5 bases and J gave up 3 bases; unmatched junction bases: 9. The CDR3 loop reads CASSRQGDFANEKLFF. As DNA, the CDR3 is TGTGCCAGCAGTCGGCAGGGGGACTTCGCTAATGAAAAACTGTTTTTT.

This sequence joins TRBV7-2 and TRBJ1-5; D gene ambiguous. V was shortened by 5 bases and J by 5 bases, with 10 bases between the two germline ends. Germline V CDR1 and CDR2: SGHTA, FQGNSA. The CDR3 has 13 amino acids. In DNA form, the CDR3 reads TGTGCCAGCAGCGTAACCCCGGATCAGCCCCAGCATTTT. Translating gives CASSVTPDQPQHF.

The CDR3 loop is CASRGLQETQYF. The DNA of the CDR3 is TGTGCCAGCAGGGGGCTTCAGGAGACCCAGTACTTC. This chain connects TRBV28 to TRBJ2-5; possible D gene TRBD1, 5 bases. V was cut by 6 bases and J by 5 bases, with 10 bases left in between. The CDR3 is made up of 12 amino acids. Germline V CDR1 and CDR2: MDHEN, SYDVKM.

The rearrangement links TRBV10-1 to TRBJ2-5, with TRBD2 identical over 10 bases. After removal of 6 bases from V and 5 bases from J, the junction contained 6 bases not matched to a gene. Germline V gene lookup returns CDR1 WNHNN and CDR2 SYGVQD (reference sequence). The length of the CDR3 is 14 residues. CDR3 sequence reads: CASSASGRRETQYF. DNA of the CDR3: TGCGCCAGCAGCGCTAGCGGGAGAAGGGAGACCCAGTACTTC.

This chain joins TRBV5-4 and TRBJ2-3; D remains unclear. V was cut by 1 base and J by 2 bases, with 11 bases left in between. Germline CDR1 is SGHNT and CDR2 is YYREEE (reference sequence). The CDR3 is made up of 15 amino acids. CDR3 in DNA: TGTGCCAGCAGCTTGAAACAAATCCACACAGATACGCAGTATTTT. Protein product: CASSLKQIHTDTQYF.